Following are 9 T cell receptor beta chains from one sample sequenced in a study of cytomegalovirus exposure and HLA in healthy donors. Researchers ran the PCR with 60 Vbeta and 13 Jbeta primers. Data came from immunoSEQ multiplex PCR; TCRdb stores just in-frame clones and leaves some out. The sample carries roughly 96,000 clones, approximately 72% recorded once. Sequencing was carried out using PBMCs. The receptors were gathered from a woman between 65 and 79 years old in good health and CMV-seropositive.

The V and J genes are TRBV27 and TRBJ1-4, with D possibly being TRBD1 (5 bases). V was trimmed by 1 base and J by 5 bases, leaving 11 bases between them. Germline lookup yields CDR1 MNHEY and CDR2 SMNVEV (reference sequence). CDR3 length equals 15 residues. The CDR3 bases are TGTGCCAGCAGTTTATTCGGCAGGGTGAATGAAAAACTGTTTTTT. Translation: CASSLFGRVNEKLFF.

The CDR3 nucleotides are TGTGCCAGCAGTTCTGACGGGAATTCACCCCTCCACTTT. It is translated as CASSSDGNSPLHF. The rearrangement uses TRBV28 and TRBJ1-6; unclear D gene. The length of the CDR3 is 13 residues. Germline V gives CDR1 MDHEN, CDR2 SYDVKM. V was trimmed by 4 bases and J by 7 bases, leaving 8 bases between them.

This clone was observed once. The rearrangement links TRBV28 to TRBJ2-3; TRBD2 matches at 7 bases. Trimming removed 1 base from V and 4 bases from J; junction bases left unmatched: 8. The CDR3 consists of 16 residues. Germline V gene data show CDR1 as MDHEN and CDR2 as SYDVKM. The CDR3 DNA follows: TGTGCCAGCAGTTTATCGGGGGGAGGGAGCGCAGATACGCAGTATTTT. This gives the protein CASSLSGGGSADTQYF. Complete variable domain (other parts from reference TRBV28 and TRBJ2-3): DVKVTQSSRYLVKRTGEKVFLECVQDMDHENMFWYRQDPGLGLRLIYFSYDVKMKEKGDIPEGYSVSREKKERFSLILESASTNQTSMYLCASSLSGGGSADTQYFGPGTRLTVL.

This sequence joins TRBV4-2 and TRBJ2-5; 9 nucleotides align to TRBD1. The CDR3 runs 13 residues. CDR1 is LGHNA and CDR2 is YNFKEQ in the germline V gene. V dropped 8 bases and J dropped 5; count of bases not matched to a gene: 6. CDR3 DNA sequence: TGTGCCAGCGGAGGACAGGGGATGGAGACCCAGTACTTC. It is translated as CASGGQGMETQYF.

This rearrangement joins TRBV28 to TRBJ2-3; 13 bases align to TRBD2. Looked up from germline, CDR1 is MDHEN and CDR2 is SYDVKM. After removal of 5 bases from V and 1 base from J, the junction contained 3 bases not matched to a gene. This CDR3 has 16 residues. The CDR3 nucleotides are TGTGCCAGCAGTGTAGGACTAGCGGGGGGCACAGATACGCAGTATTTT. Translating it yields CASSVGLAGGTDTQYF.

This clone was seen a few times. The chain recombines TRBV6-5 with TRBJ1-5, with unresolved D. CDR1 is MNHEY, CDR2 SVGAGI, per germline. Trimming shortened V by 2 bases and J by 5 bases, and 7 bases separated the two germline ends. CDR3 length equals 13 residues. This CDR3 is CASSYVPDQPQHF. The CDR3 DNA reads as TGTGCCAGCAGTTACGTCCCGGATCAGCCCCAGCATTTT.

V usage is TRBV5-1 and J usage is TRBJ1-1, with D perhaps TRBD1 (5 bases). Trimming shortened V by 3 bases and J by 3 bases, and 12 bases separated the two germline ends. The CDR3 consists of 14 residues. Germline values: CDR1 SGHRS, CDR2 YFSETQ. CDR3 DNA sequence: TGCGCCAGCAGCTACCAGGGTGCTGACACTGAAGCTTTCTTT. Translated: CASSYQGADTEAFF.

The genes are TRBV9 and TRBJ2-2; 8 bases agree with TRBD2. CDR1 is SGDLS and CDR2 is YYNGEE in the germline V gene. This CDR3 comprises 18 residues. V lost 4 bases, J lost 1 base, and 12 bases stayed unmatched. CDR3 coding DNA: TGTGCCAGCAGCTCACGATCGCATAGCGGGGTGAACACCGGGGAGCTGTTTTTT. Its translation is CASSSRSHSGVNTGELFF.

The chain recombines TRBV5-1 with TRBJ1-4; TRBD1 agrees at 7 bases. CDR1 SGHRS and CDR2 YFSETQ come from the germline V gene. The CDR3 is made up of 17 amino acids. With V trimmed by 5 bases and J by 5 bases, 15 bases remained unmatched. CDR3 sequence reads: CASRTGTDPLANEKLFF. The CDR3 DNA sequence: TGCGCCAGCAGGACCGGGACAGATCCGCTCGCAAATGAAAAACTGTTTTTT.